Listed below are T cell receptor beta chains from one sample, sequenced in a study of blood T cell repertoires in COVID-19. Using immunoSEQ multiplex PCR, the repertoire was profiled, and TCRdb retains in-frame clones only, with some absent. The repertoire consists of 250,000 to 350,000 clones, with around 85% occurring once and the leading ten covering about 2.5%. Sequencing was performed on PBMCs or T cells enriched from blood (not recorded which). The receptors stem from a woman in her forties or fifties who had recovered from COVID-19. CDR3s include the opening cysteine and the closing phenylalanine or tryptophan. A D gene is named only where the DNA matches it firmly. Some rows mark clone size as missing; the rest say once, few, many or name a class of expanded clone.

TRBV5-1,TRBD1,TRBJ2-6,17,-,TGCGCCAGCAGCCCGAAGACAGGGGTGGCTGGGGCCAACGTCCTGACTTTC,CASSPKTGVAGANVLTF
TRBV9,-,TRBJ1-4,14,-,TGTGCCAGCAGCGCGGGGGCAACTAATGAAAAACTGTTTTTT,CASSAGATNEKLFF
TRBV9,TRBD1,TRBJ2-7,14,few,TGTGCCAGCAGCCCAGGGGGACAAAGGGGCGAGCAGTACTTC,CASSPGGQRGEQYF
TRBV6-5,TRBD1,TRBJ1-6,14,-,TGTGCCAGCAGTTACGGGACAGGCTCCCCACCCCTCCACTTT,CASSYGTGSPPLHF
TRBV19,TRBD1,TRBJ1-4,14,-,TGTGCCAGTAGAAGGGACAGGGCCTATGAAAAACTGTTTTTT,CASRRDRAYEKLFF
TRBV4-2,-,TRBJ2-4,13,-,TGTGCCAGCAGCCAAGCTGACAGAGACATTCAGTACTTC,CASSQADRDIQYF
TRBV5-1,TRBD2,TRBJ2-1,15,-,TGCGCCAGCAGCTTGACTAGCGGGAGGCATAATGAGCAGTTCTTC,CASSLTSGRHNEQFF
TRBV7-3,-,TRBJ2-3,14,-,TGTGCCAGCAGCCCCGGAGGGGGCACAGATACGCAGTATTTT,CASSPGGGTDTQYF
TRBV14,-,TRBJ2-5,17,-,TGTGCCAGCAGCCAAGATCGATACCGGAGGTACCAAGAGACCCAGTACTTC,CASSQDRYRRYQETQYF
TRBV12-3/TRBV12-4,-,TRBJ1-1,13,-,TGTGCCAGCAGTGATCCGTACTACACTGAAGCTTTCTTT,CASSDPYYTEAFF
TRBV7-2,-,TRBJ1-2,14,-,TGTGCCAGCAGCCCACAGGGATCGAACTATGGCTACACCTTC,CASSPQGSNYGYTF
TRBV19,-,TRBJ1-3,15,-,TGTGCCAGTAGTACGGGACACAACTCTGGAAACACCATATATTTT,CASSTGHNSGNTIYF
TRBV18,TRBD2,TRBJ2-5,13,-,TGTGCCAGCTCACCAGGGGGGGACGAGACCCAGTACTTC,CASSPGGDETQYF
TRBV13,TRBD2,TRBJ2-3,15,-,TGTGCCAGCAGCTCGACTAGCGGGGGGACAGATACGCAGTATTTT,CASSSTSGGTDTQYF
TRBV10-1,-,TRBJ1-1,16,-,TGCGCCAGCAGTGATCGAGGTCTCCCCATGAACACTGAAGCTTTCTTT,CASSDRGLPMNTEAFF
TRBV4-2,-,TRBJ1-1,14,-,TGTGCCAGCAGCCAAGGGCCTGAACAGGTTGAAGCTTTCTTT,CASSQGPEQVEAFF
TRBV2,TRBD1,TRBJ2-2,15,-,TGTGCCAGCGGGGGACAGGGGGCGAACACCGGGGAGCTGTTTTTT,CASGGQGANTGELFF
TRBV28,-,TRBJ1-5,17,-,TGTGCCAGCAGTTTAGGGGCAGGGCTTTCCAGCAATCAGCCCCAGCATTTT,CASSLGAGLSSNQPQHF
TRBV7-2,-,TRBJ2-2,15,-,TGTGCCAGCAGCCCCGTATCTACTGGCACCGGGGAGCTGTTTTTT,CASSPVSTGTGELFF
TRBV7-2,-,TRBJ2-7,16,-,TGTGCCAGCAGCTTAGATGGGCGGGGGCACTCCTACGAGCAGTACTTC,CASSLDGRGHSYEQYF
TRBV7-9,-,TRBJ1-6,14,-,TGTGCCAGCAGCCGGGACACGGAGAATTCACCCCTCCACTTT,CASSRDTENSPLHF
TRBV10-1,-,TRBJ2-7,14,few,TGCGCCAGCAGAGATAGTAGCCGTCCGGGAGAGCAGTACTTC,CASRDSSRPGEQYF
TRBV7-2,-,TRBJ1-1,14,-,TGTGCCAGCAGTCCTCTAGGGCCGGGAACTGAAGCTTTCTTT,CASSPLGPGTEAFF
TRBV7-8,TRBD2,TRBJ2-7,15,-,TGTGCCAGCAGCTTAGCACTAGCGAGCTCCTACGAGCAGTACTTC,CASSLALASSYEQYF
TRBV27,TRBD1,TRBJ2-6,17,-,TGTGCCAGCAGTGGACAGGGGGTAGGCTCTGGGGCCAACGTCCTGACTTTC,CASSGQGVGSGANVLTF
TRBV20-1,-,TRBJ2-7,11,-,TGCAGTGCTCAGACTTACTACGAGCAGTACTTC,CSAQTYYEQYF